These 14 T cell receptor beta chains originate from one sample sequenced in a study of blood T cell repertoires in COVID-19 (dated by TCRdb to the early 2020s). The library was produced with the immunoSEQ multiplex PCR assay. TCRdb carries this immuneACCESS record with in-frame sequences only. Its versions omit some clonotypes, under half of them owing to an unresolved V gene in the studies checked, with the rest unexplained. The sample table records fewer than 200,000 clones; 70% to 90% of these occur just once. The top ten clonotypes cover about 2.1% of the sample. The sample consisted of peripheral blood. Receptors originate from a man between 18 and 29 years old who had recovered from COVID-19.

This clone was observed a handful of times. The CDR3 protein is CASQTGGSTDTQYF. CDR3 coding DNA: TGTGCCAGCCAGACCGGAGGGAGCACAGATACGCAGTATTTT. The chain joins TRBV9 to TRBJ2-3; the D gene is possibly TRBD2 (6 bases). The CDR3 consists of 14 residues. Per germline, CDR1 SGDLS and CDR2 YYNGEE. V was trimmed by 7 bases and J by 0 bases, leaving 12 bases between them.

V is TRBV10-3 and J is TRBJ1-1, with D possibly TRBD1 on 6 matching bases. The CDR3 loop spans 15 amino acids. Per germline, CDR1 ENHRY and CDR2 SYGVKD. V was shortened by 0 bases and J by 4 bases, with 12 bases between the two germline ends. The CDR3 bases are TGTGCCATCAGTGAGTCGTTGAGACAGGTCACTGAAGCTTTCTTT. This encodes CAISESLRQVTEAFF.

V gene TRBV7-2 combines with J gene TRBJ1-1; D gene ambiguous. V dropped 2 bases and J dropped 0 bases, with 7 bases sitting between them. Germline V gene data show CDR1 as SGHTA and CDR2 as FQGNSA. This CDR3 comprises 14 residues. The CDR3 DNA is TGTGCCAGCAGCTTATATCAGGTGAACACTGAAGCTTTCTTT. As protein: CASSLYQVNTEAFF. Combining the CDR3 with reference TRBV7-2 and TRBJ1-1 gives the whole variable domain GAGVSQSPSNKVTEKGKDVELRCDPISGHTALYWYRQSLGQGLEFLIYFQGNSAPDKSGLPSDRFSAERTGGSVSTLTIQRTQQEDSAVYLCASSLYQVNTEAFFGQGTRLTVV.

For this clone: The sample holds other DNA sequences that translate to the same CDR3. The V gene is TRBV18, the J gene TRBJ2-7, with 11 bases fitting TRBD1. The CDR3 is 15 amino acids. After removal of 1 base from V and 2 bases from J, the junction contained 1 base not matched to a gene. The germline V gene has CDR1 KGHSH and CDR2 LQKENI. The CDR3 DNA reads as TGTGCCAGCTCACCACTGGGACAGGGGGCCTACGAGCAGTACTTC. It yields the protein CASSPLGQGAYEQYF.

This clone appeared a few times. V and J are TRBV5-1 and TRBJ2-4; TRBD1 matches 8 bases. The ends lost 5 bases at V and 6 bases at J; junction bases unmatched: 7. This CDR3 has 14 residues. Germline assignment: CDR1 SGHRS and CDR2 YFSETQ. The CDR3 loop is CASRDTGQGNIQYF. CDR3 in DNA: TGCGCCAGCAGGGATACCGGACAGGGAAACATTCAGTACTTC.

The rearrangement links TRBV9 to TRBJ2-1; 12 bases map to TRBD2. The CDR3 consists of 18 residues. Germline values: CDR1 SGDLS, CDR2 YYNGEE. V dropped 0 bases and J dropped 4; count of bases not matched to a gene: 8. CDR3 nucleotides: TGTGCCAGCAGCGTAGGGATCGGCGGACTAGCGGGGTACAATGAGCAGTTCTTC. This encodes CASSVGIGGLAGYNEQFF.

Here the CDR3 DNA reads TGTGCCAGCAGTCGGGGACAGACGATACAAGAGACCCAGTACTTC. Translating it yields CASSRGQTIQETQYF. V gene TRBV27 combines with J gene TRBJ2-5; 7 bases line up with TRBD1. J lost 2 bases, V lost 5 bases, and 8 bases had no gene match. Germline V gene lookup returns CDR1 MNHEY and CDR2 SMNVEV (reference sequence). The CDR3 runs to 15 residues.

The V and J genes are TRBV30 and TRBJ2-4; D ambiguous. Trimming took off 1 base at V and 0 bases at J, with 19 bases between the two ends. Germline lookup yields CDR1 GTSNPN and CDR2 SVGIG (reference sequence). The CDR3 runs 18 residues. This CDR3 is CAWSDGPRSLLAKNIQYF. The CDR3 DNA reads as TGTGCCTGGAGTGATGGGCCCCGGTCTCTACTAGCCAAAAACATTCAGTACTTC.

The chain recombines TRBV29-1 with TRBJ2-3; D is undetermined. The CDR3 sequence is 13 residues long. The germline CDR1 and CDR2 sequences are SQVTM and ANQGSEA. Trimming cost V 3 bases and J 2 bases, with 9 bases left between them. The CDR3 region has the DNA TGCAGCGTTGATCAGGTTCTCACAGATACGCAGTATTTT. As protein: CSVDQVLTDTQYF.

The chain carries TRBV6-2 or TRBV6-3 and TRBJ2-1; a weak D match, TRBD2 (6 bases). The CDR3 spans 13 residues. V lost 4 bases to trimming and J lost 7 bases, with 11 bases between them. Germline loops: CDR1 MNHEY, CDR2 SVGEGT. The CDR3 loop reads CASSFRAGNEQFF. CDR3 DNA sequence: TGTGCCAGCAGTTTCAGGGCGGGGAATGAGCAGTTCTTC.

The rearrangement uses TRBV13 and TRBJ2-1; tentatively, D is TRBD2 (6 bases). From germline, CDR1 is PRHDT and CDR2 FYEKMQ (reference sequence). Trimming shortened V by 5 bases and J by 3 bases, and 17 bases separated the two germline ends. CDR3 length: 16 residues. The CDR3: CASSASGSPGYNEQFF. The DNA for the CDR3 is TGTGCCAGCAGCGCCTCCGGGAGCCCGGGCTACAATGAGCAGTTCTTC.

This rearrangement joins TRBV28 to TRBJ1-5, with D possibly TRBD1 on 5 matching bases. Germline CDR1 reads MDHEN; CDR2 reads SYDVKM. The V and J ends lost 6 bases and 7 bases respectively, with 10 bases between them. The CDR3 is 12 amino acids. CDR3 nucleotide sequence: TGTGCCAGCAGCCCAGGGATCCAGCCCCAGCATTTT. It is translated as CASSPGIQPQHF.

The table lists this clone with a few counts. V usage is TRBV7-6 and J usage is TRBJ1-6, with D hard to call. CDR1 is SGHVS and CDR2 is FNYEAQ in the germline V gene. The ends were cut back, 4 bases at V and 2 bases at J, with 3 bases in the middle. The CDR3 runs to 13 residues. The CDR3 protein is CASSSAYNSPLHF. CDR3 DNA sequence: TGTGCCAGCAGCTCGGCCTATAATTCACCCCTCCACTTT. The whole variable domain, remainder taken from reference TRBV7-6 and TRBJ1-6, is GAGVSQSPRYKVTKRGQDVALRCDPISGHVSLYWYRQALGQGPEFLTYFNYEAQQDKSGLPNDRFSAERPEGSISTLTIQRTEQRDSAMYRCASSSAYNSPLHFGNGTRLTVT.

This chain connects TRBV28 to TRBJ2-1; TRBD2 matches 13 bases. With 6 bases clipped from V and 14 bases from J, the junction kept 19 bases outside the gene matches. The germline gives CDR1 MDHEN, CDR2 SYDVKM. This CDR3 region has 17 residues. Written as DNA, the CDR3 is TGTGCCAGCAGCCAACCCGCTCCGGGACTAGCGGGAACCACGAAGTTCTTC. Its protein is CASSQPAPGLAGTTKFF.